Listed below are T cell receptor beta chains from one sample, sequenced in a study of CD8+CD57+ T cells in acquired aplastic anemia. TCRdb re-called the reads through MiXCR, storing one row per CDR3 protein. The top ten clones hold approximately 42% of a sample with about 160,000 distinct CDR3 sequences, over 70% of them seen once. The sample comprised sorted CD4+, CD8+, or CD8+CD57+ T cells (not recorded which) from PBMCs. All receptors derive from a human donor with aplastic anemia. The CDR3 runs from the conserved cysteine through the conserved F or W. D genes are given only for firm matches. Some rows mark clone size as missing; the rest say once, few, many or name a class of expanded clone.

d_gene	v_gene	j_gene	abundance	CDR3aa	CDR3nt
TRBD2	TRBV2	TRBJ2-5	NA	CASHRGGAETQYF	TGTGCCAGCCATCGGGGGGGGGCAGAGACCCAGTACTTC
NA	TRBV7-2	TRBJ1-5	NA	CASSLSGPVGQPQHF	TGTGCCAGCAGCTTAAGCGGTCCCGTCGGTCAGCCCCAGCATTTT
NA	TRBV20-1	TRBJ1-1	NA	CSASGVRAEAFF	TGCAGTGCTTCCGGTGTTAGGGCTGAAGCTTTCTTT
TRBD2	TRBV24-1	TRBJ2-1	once	CATSDQAGVSYAFF	TGTGCCACCAGTGATCAAGCGGGAGTATCTTATGCGTTCTTC
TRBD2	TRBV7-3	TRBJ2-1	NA	CASSFTSGGINEQFF	TGTGCCAGCAGCTTCACTAGCGGGGGGATCAATGAGCAGTTCTTC
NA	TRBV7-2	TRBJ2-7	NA	CASSSPGEGEHEQYF	TGTGCCAGCAGCTCGCCAGGGGAGGGGGAACACGAGCAGTACTTC
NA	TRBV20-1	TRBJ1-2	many	CSAPDRSGYTF	TGCAGTGCCCCAGATAGGAGTGGCTACACCTTC
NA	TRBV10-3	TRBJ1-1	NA	CASSEDQTNTEAFF	TGTGCCAGCAGTGAGGATCAGACAAACACTGAAGCTTTCTTT
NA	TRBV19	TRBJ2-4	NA	CASSIATGVAKNIQYF	TGTGCCAGTAGTATCGCTACTGGGGTAGCCAAAAACATTCAGTACTTC
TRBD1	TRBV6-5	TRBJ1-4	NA	CASRDGDRPKLFF	TGTGCCAGCAGGGACGGGGACAGGCCAAAACTGTTTTTT
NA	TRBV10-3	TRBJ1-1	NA	CAISAGVSVTEAFF	TGTGCCATCAGTGCAGGGGTTTCGGTAACTGAAGCTTTCTTT
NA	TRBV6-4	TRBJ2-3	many	CASSLTGNNEQYF	TGTGCCAGCAGCCTGACTGGGAACAATGAGCAGTATTTT
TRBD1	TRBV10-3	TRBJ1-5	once	CAISGGTGGDQPQHF	TGTGCCATCAGTGGTGGGACAGGGGGCGATCAGCCCCAGCATTTT
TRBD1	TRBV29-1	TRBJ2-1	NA	CSVEGQTYNEQFF	TGCAGCGTTGAGGGACAGACTTACAATGAGCAGTTCTTC
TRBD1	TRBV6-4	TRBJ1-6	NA	CASSAGGRYSPLHF	TGTGCCAGCAGTGCAGGGGGCAGGTATTCACCCCTCCACTTT
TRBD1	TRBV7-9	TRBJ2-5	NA	CASTQAGTGGLETQYF	TGTGCCAGCACGCAAGCGGGGACAGGGGGATTAGAGACCCAGTACTTC
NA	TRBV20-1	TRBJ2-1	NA	CSASGAWDEQFF	TGCAGTGCTAGCGGGGCCTGGGATGAGCAGTTCTTC
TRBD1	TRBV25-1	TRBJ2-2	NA	CASSSPYVSRTGTSSGELFF	TGTGCCAGCAGTAGCCCCTATGTTTCACGGACAGGGACTTCCTCCGGGGAGCTGTTTTTT
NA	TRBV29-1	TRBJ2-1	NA	CSVPDYNEQFF	TGCAGCGTGCCAGACTACAATGAGCAGTTCTTC
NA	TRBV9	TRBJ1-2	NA	CASSVATGMEDYGYTF	TGTGCCAGCAGCGTAGCTACTGGGATGGAGGACTATGGCTACACCTTC
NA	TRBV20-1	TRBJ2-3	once	CSTALADSTDTQYF	TGCAGTACTGCCTTAGCGGACAGCACAGATACGCAGTATTTT
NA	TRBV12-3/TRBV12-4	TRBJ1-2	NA	CASSLGGANYGYTF	TGTGCCAGCAGTTTAGGGGGGGCTAACTATGGCTACACCTTC
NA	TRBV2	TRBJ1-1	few	CASSAQQGRNTEAFF	TGTGCCAGCAGTGCCCAACAGGGTCGGAACACTGAAGCTTTCTTT
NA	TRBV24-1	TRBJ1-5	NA	CATSDSMTDSRNQPQHF	TGTGCCACCAGTGATTCCATGACGGACTCCCGGAATCAGCCCCAGCATTTT
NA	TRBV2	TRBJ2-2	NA	CASKREGAGTGELFF	TGTGCCAGCAAAAGGGAGGGGGCAGGAACCGGGGAGCTGTTTTTT
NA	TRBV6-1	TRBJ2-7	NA	CASSWLAGEQYF	TGTGCCAGCAGTTGGCTAGCAGGCGAGCAGTACTTC
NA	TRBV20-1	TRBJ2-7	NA	CSASPMREQYF	TGCAGTGCTAGTCCTATGAGGGAGCAGTACTTC
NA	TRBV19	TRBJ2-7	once	CASSMESGRFEQYF	TGTGCCAGTAGTATGGAGTCGGGCCGCTTCGAGCAGTACTTC
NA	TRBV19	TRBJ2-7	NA	CASSEGLALAYEQYF	TGTGCCAGTAGTGAGGGGCTAGCGCTGGCCTACGAGCAGTACTTC
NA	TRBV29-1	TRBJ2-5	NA	CSVEGGHRGTQYF	TGCAGCGTTGAAGGTGGCCATAGAGGGACCCAGTACTTC
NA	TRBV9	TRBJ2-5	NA	CASSVDREETQYF	TGTGCCAGCAGCGTAGACAGGGAGGAGACCCAGTACTTC
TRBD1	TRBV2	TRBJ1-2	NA	CASSTKGAGVGYTF	TGTGCCAGCAGTACAAAGGGGGCTGGTGTGGGCTACACCTTC
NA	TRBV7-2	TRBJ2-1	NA	CASSLAGRGYNEQFF	TGTGCCAGCAGCTTAGCAGGCAGGGGCTACAATGAGCAGTTCTTC
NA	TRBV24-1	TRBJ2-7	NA	CATSDPGVEGEQYF	TGTGCCACCAGTGACCCCGGGGTGGAGGGCGAGCAGTACTTC
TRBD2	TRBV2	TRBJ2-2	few	CASSEVGTSGELFF	TGTGCCAGCAGTGAAGTCGGGACTAGCGGGGAGCTGTTTTTT
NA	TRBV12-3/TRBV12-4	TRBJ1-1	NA	CASSFGRNTEAFF	TGTGCCAGCAGTTTCGGTAGGAACACTGAAGCTTTCTTT
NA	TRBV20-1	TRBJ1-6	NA	CSAGDPNSPLHF	TGCAGTGCTGGGGACCCTAATTCACCCCTCCACTTT
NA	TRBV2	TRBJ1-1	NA	CASSLPGHENTEAFF	TGTGCCAGCAGCCTACCGGGACACGAGAACACTGAAGCTTTCTTT